This TCR beta chain was captured by sequencing in a study of blood T cell repertoires in COVID-19 (dated by TCRdb to 2018 to 2020). In the study overall: Collaborator samples came from the United States, Italy and Spain and covered acute and convalescent phases of COVID-19. The prospective study material was composed of cDNA or gDNA derived from T cells, B-cell-depleted T cells, or PBMCs. The samples were drawn from the first 160 participants of the ongoing ImmuneRACE study and from 1,254 subjects provided by 6 global collaborators. The repertoires were released in a freely available public database meant as a resource for research on the immune response to SARS-CoV-2. Where available, HLA class I and class II types were taken from metadata supplied by the sample provider and were not determined by assay-based typing. Subjects who had been exposed to COVID-19, were actively infected with it, or had recovered from it provided the deeply sampled blood TCRbeta repertoires that made up the dataset. The sample metadata nearly always contained a de-identified subject ID, COVID-19 status, age in years and sex. Broad study findings and their caveats: How much clinical and demographic metadata was included differed by source and by participant, and the metadata was provided uncurated.

V and J lose 4 bases and 4 bases, and a span of 7 bases separates them. CDR1 and CDR2 are read off the germline V gene as SNHLY and FYNNEI. The CDR3, from cysteine to phenylalanine, totals 12 residues. The entry retains the CDR3 DNA only, 36 bases that are in frame from base 1. The collaborating institutions used their own protocols to collect whole blood in K2EDTA tubes. For TCRbeta analysis, collaborator samples were shipped as frozen whole blood, as isolated PBMCs, or as DNA extracted from either sample type. In regard to this clone: Its binding antigen is unknown. No base quality information exists; no much larger clone differs at one position.

TCRbeta CDR3 regions were amplified from genomic DNA using the immunoSEQ Assay, a bias-controlled multiplex PCR. Processing in the source paper ran as follows. The number of nucleated cells in each sample was estimated by amplification of reference gene primers within the assay. Sequence reads were collapsed and filtered to measure the absolute abundance of every unique TCRbeta CDR3 rearrangement. For each sample, productive Simpson clonality was calculated as the square root of Simpson's diversity index over productive rearrangements. TCRdb obtained this table from immuneACCESS and retained in-frame rearrangements with V and J assigned. These tables miss some clones; where compared with another copy, unresolved V genes account for less than half of the shortfall, and the remainder is unexplained. V and J calls plus clone size are reproduced from that table; the DNA served to infer D and trimming. Within this sample are 25,000 to 30,000 clones, with 81% of them counted one time only. The top ten clones comprise about 16% of the sample.

The clonotype originates from a woman aged 55-70 years with acute or convalescent COVID-19. Sample: peripheral blood. The rearranged segments are TRBV2 and TRBJ2-5, with the D segment identity uncertain. The nucleotide sequence reads as follows: TGTGCCAGCAGTGTTCTTCGAGAGACCCAGTACTTC. The resulting protein is CASSVLRETQYF.